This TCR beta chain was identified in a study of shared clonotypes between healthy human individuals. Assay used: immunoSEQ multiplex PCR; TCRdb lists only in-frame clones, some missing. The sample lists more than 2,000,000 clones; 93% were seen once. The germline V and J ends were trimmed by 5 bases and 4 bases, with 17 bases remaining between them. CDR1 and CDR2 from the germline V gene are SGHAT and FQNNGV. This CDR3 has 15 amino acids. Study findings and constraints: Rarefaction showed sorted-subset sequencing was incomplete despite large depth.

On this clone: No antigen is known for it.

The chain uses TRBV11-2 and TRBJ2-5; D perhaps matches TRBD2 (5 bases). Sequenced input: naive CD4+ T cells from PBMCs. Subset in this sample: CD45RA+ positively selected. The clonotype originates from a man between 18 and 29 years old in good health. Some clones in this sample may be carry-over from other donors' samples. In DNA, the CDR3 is TGTGCCAGCAGCACCCCCGGACTGAAGAGAGAGACCCAGTACTTC. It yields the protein CASSTPGLKRETQYF.